One sample yielded the 6 T cell receptor beta chains listed below, sequenced in a study of cytotoxic CD8 clonotypes in ibrutinib-treated CLL (dated by TCRdb to about 2021). The meaning of the sample's time point label: approximately 25 months on ibrutinib. The method was the immunoSEQ multiplex PCR assay. The source is immuneACCESS, and TCRdb retained only in-frame sequences with V and J called. Part of the clones is not carried over; for the studies checked, unresolved V genes explain less than half of this, and the remainder is unexplained. The table for this sample lists about 120,000 clones; more than 55% of them were counted only once. Jointly, the top ten make up 37% of the sample. Material: PBMCs, obtained after 24 months of ibrutinib treatment. Receptors originate from a human donor with chronic lymphocytic leukemia.

CDR3 region: CASSFRRQGNTEAFF. CDR3 sequence (DNA): TGTGCCAGCAGTTTCCGCCGACAGGGGAACACTGAAGCTTTCTTT. The J gene is TRBJ1-1, the V gene TRBV27, with 7 bases identical to TRBD1. The junction had 5 bases not matched to a gene; V was cut back by 3 bases and J by 1 base. The CDR3 covers 15 residues. The germline V gene encodes CDR1 MNHEY and CDR2 SMNVEV (reference sequence).

This chain links TRBV10-1 with TRBJ1-2; a possible D gene is TRBD1 (5 bases). Germline loops: CDR1 WNHNN, CDR2 SYGVQD (reference sequence). The CDR3 consists of 13 residues. V was trimmed by 3 bases and J by 7 bases, leaving 12 bases between them. Written as DNA, the CDR3 is TGCGCCAGCAGTGATCGGGGGTCGGCTGGCTACACCTTC. Its protein is CASSDRGSAGYTF.

The gene calls are TRBV25-1 and TRBJ1-2, with TRBD1 matching over 8 bases. Germline V gives CDR1 MGHDK, CDR2 SYGVNS. J lost 6 bases, V lost 4 bases, and 4 bases had no gene match. The CDR3 totals 13 residues. The DNA for the CDR3 is TGTGCCAGCAGTGTTCAGGGGGCGCATGGCTACACCTTC. Translating gives CASSVQGAHGYTF.

This clone was found a few times. V is TRBV7-2 and J is TRBJ2-5; D unclear. The V and J ends lost 1 base and 2 bases respectively, with 8 bases between them. CDR1 and CDR2 from the germline V gene are SGHTA and FQGNSA. The CDR3 has 14 amino acids. In nucleotides, the CDR3 is TGTGCCAGCAGCTTAGAGTGGGTACAAGAGACCCAGTACTTC. It yields the protein CASSLEWVQETQYF.

The chain couples TRBV5-6 to TRBJ1-3; possible D gene TRBD1, 6 bases. Trimming shortened V by 4 bases and J by 6 bases, and 11 bases separated the two germline ends. This CDR3 is built from 13 residues. CDR1 and CDR2 from the germline V gene are SGHDT and YYEEEE. The CDR3 spells CASSQGIANTIYF. CDR3 in DNA: TGTGCCAGCAGCCAGGGGATTGCAAACACCATATATTTT.

CDR3: CASSHDGPVYNEQFF. The CDR3 coding sequence is TGTGCCAGCAGTCACGACGGGCCTGTCTACAATGAGCAGTTCTTC. J is TRBJ2-1 and V is TRBV27; D is unclear. Germline CDR1 MNHEY, CDR2 SMNVEV (reference sequence). CDR3 size: 15 residues. V lost 5 bases, J lost 3 bases, and 14 bases lay in between.